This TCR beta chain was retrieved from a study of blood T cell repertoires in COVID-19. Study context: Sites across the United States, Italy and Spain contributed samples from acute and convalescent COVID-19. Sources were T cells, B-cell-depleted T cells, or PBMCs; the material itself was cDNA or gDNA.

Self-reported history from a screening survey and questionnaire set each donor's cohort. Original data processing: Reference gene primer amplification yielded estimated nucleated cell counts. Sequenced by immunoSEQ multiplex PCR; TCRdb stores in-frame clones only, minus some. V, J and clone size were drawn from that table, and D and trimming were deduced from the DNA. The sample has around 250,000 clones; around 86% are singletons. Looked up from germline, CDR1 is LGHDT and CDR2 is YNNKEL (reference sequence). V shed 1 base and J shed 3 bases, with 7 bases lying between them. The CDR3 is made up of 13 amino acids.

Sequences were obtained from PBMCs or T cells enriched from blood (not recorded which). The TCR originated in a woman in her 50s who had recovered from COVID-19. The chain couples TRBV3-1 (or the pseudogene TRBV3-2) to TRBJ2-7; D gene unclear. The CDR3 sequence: CASSQAVYYEQYF. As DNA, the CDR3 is TGTGCCAGCAGCCAAGCAGTATACTACGAGCAGTACTTC.